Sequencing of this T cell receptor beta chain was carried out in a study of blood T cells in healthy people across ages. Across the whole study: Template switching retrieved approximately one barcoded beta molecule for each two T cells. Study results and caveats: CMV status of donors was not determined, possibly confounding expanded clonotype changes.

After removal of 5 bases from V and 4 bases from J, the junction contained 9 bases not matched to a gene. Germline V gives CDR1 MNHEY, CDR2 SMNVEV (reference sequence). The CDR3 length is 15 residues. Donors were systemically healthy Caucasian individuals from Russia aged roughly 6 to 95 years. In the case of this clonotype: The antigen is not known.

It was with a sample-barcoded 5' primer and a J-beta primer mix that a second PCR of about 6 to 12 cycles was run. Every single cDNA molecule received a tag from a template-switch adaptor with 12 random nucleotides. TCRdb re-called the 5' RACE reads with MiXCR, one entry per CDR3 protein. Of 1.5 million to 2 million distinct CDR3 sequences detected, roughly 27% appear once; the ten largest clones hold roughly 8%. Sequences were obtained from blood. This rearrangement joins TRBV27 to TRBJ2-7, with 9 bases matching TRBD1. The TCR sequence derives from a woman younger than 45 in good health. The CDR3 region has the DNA TGTGCCAGCAGTCCACAGGGGACAGGGTTTTACGAGCAGTACTTC. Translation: CASSPQGTGFYEQYF.